The present T cell receptor beta chain was sequenced within a study of T cells in localized non-small cell lung cancer. Assay: immunoSEQ multiplex PCR; the TCRdb copy retains only in-frame clones and omits some. The sample has about 59,000 clones; over 85% are singletons. With regard to this clone: Its antigen is unknown.

V was shortened by 2 bases and J by 0 bases, with 10 bases between the two germline ends. Germline lookup yields CDR1 LNHNV and CDR2 YYDKDF (reference sequence). The CDR3 is 15 amino acids. Study conclusions and caveats: Uninvolved adjacent lung, not tumor, had the highest T cell clonality. Heterogeneity within the tumor remains possible, as just one region underwent sequencing. Blood T cell density predicted longer survival; adjacent-lung clonality, shorter. Median approximately 58 top-100 tumor clones were shared with paired adjacent lung.

The sequence was collected from a man between 40 and 75 years old with stage I squamous cell lung carcinoma. The sample here was peripheral blood, taken before any cancer treatment. V and J are TRBV15 and TRBJ2-5; D may match TRBD1 or TRBD2 (6 bases each). CDR3 sequence reads: CATSRYRGDQETQYF. The CDR3 bases are TGTGCCACCAGCAGATATAGGGGGGACCAAGAGACCCAGTACTTC.